Below are 22 T cell receptor beta chains sequenced from a single sample in a study of CD8+ T cells in alopecia areata. Noted treatment: oral pan-JAK inhibitor, 5-10 mg twice daily. Extracted from the samples, RNA was reverse transcribed into cDNA to serve as the sequencing template. Produced via immunoSEQ multiplex PCR; TCRdb's table is partial and in-frame only. The top ten clones hold more than 5.5% of a sample with approximately 200,000 clones, 58% of them seen once. The sequencing used CD4+ T cells sorted from blood, collected at week 24, from a patient treated with tofacitinib. These receptors all come from a human donor with alopecia areata.

The rearrangement uses TRBV15 and TRBJ2-7; D gene unclear. This CDR3 has 15 amino acids. The germline V gene has CDR1 LNHNV and CDR2 YYDKDF (reference sequence). V dropped 3 bases and J dropped 0 bases, with 12 bases sitting between them. The CDR3 sequence is CATSSARAASYEQYF. CDR3 nucleotide sequence: TGTGCCACCAGCAGCGCTCGGGCAGCCTCCTACGAGCAGTACTTC. Based on the CDR3 plus reference TRBV15 and TRBJ2-7, the full variable domain is DAMVIQNPRYQVTQFGKPVTLSCSQTLNHNVMYWYQQKSSQAPKLLFHYYDKDFNNEADTPDNFQSRRPNTSFCFLDIRSPGLGDTAMYLCATSSARAASYEQYFGPGTRLTVT.

The chain carries TRBV7-8 and TRBJ1-5, with TRBD1 as a possible D gene (6 bases). The germline V gene encodes CDR1 SGHVS and CDR2 FQNEAQ. This CDR3 is built from 14 residues. The ends were cut back, 1 base at V and 6 bases at J, with 10 bases in the middle. The CDR3 region is CASSLVRGPQPQHF. In DNA form, the CDR3 reads TGTGCCAGCAGCTTAGTCAGGGGCCCTCAGCCCCAGCATTTT.

This clone was seen a handful of times. Other nucleotide sequences in the sample specify the same CDR3. The V call is TRBV6-6, the J call TRBJ2-5, with no clear D. The CDR3 contains 11 residues. Between the trimmed V and J ends, which lost 2 bases and 3 bases, there was a span of 1 base. Looked up from germline, CDR1 is MNHNY and CDR2 is SVGAGI (reference sequence). CDR3 sequence (DNA): TGTGCCAGCAGTTACGAAGAGACCCAGTACTTC. Its protein is CASSYEETQYF.

The genes are TRBV29-1 and TRBJ2-3, with 11 bases identical to TRBD2. The CDR3 spans 15 residues. Germline V gene data show CDR1 as SQVTM and CDR2 as ANQGSEA. V lost 4 bases, J lost 1 base, and 4 bases stayed unmatched. CDR3 sequence reads: CSVVLAGGGTDTQYF. The CDR3 DNA is TGCAGCGTTGTGCTAGCGGGAGGTGGCACAGATACGCAGTATTTT.

This clone was observed a single time. The genes are TRBV29-1 and TRBJ1-2; 10 bases are shared with TRBD1. The CDR3 is made up of 12 amino acids. In germline, CDR1 is SQVTM, CDR2 ANQGSEA. Trimming cost V 5 bases and J 4 bases; bases outside gene matches: 1. This CDR3 reads CSVRDRGYGYTF. The CDR3, as DNA: TGCAGCGTTAGGGACAGGGGCTATGGCTACACCTTC.

The genes are TRBV15 and TRBJ2-7, with D tentatively TRBD2 (5 bases). Trimming removed 1 base at V and 5 bases at J, with 12 bases between. Germline loops: CDR1 LNHNV, CDR2 YYDKDF (reference sequence). This CDR3 contains 14 residues. The CDR3 DNA follows: TGTGCCACCAGCAGAGGGGCTCCCGGGAACGAGCAGTACTTC. This gives the protein CATSRGAPGNEQYF.

The chain combines TRBV7-2 with TRBJ2-2; TRBD1 matches at 9 bases. The CDR3 is 17 residues long. Germline V gives CDR1 SGHTA, CDR2 FQGNSA. Losses at the gene ends were 1 base for V and 5 bases for J; bases not matched to a gene: 8. For the CDR3, the DNA is TGTGCCAGCAGCTTAGATCGGAACAGGGGGCGGACCGGGGAGCTGTTTTTT. It yields the protein CASSLDRNRGRTGELFF.

This chain connects TRBV27 to TRBJ1-2; no firm D call. CDR1 is MNHEY, CDR2 SMNVEV, per germline (reference sequence). Trimming pared 3 bases from V and 5 bases from J, leaving 13 bases between. The CDR3 runs 14 residues. The CDR3 here is CASSFKGPGYGYTF. The CDR3 DNA reads TGTGCCAGCAGTTTTAAGGGCCCGGGATATGGCTACACCTTC.

This clone was seen a few times. The chain couples TRBV11-2 to TRBJ1-1; 10 nucleotides line up with TRBD1. Germline V gives CDR1 SGHAT, CDR2 FQNNGV. This CDR3 is built from 16 residues. V lost 5 bases, J lost 7 bases, and 13 bases stayed unmatched. The DNA for the CDR3 is TGTGCCAGCAGCCTGAACCAACGACAGGGGGCTATTGAAGCTTTCTTT. It encodes CASSLNQRQGAIEAFF. Full variable domain (outside the CDR3, taken from reference TRBV11-2 and TRBJ1-1): EAGVAQSPRYKIIEKRQSVAFWCNPISGHATLYWYQQILGQGPKLLIQFQNNGVVDDSQLPKDRFSAERLKGVDSTLKIQPAKLEDSAVYLCASSLNQRQGAIEAFFGQGTRLTVV.

This clone has just one count. The genes are TRBV11-2 and TRBJ2-4; D call uncertain. This CDR3 has 14 residues. Deletions cut 1 base from V and 0 bases from J, with 4 bases between. In germline, CDR1 is SGHAT, CDR2 FQNNGV. The CDR3 DNA is TGTGCCAGCAGCTTAGGGGAAGCCAAAAACATTCAGTACTTC. Its translation: CASSLGEAKNIQYF.

The J gene is TRBJ2-3, the V gene TRBV7-9; D might be TRBD1 (5 bases). Germline V gene lookup returns CDR1 SEHNR and CDR2 FQNEAQ (reference sequence). The V and J ends lost 5 bases and 0 bases respectively, with 18 bases between them. This CDR3 spans 17 amino acids. The CDR3 reads CASSPGDSSSSTDTQYF. Here the CDR3 DNA reads TGTGCCAGCAGCCCTGGCGACAGCTCATCTAGCACAGATACGCAGTATTTT.

The chain links TRBV27 to TRBJ2-1; 11 nucleotides align to TRBD2. The junction had 12 bases not matched to a gene; V was cut back by 6 bases and J by 5 bases. The CDR3 runs 17 residues. Germline loops: CDR1 MNHEY, CDR2 SMNVEV (reference sequence). The CDR3 here is CASRRLAGGLGHNEQFF. The CDR3 nucleotides are TGTGCCAGCAGAAGGCTAGCGGGGGGCTTAGGGCACAATGAGCAGTTCTTC.

The chain couples TRBV5-1 to TRBJ2-1, with TRBD2 identical over 12 bases. Germline lookup yields CDR1 SGHRS and CDR2 YFSETQ. This CDR3 has 18 amino acids. J was trimmed by 8 bases and V by 7 bases; bases with no gene match: 19. CDR3 region: CASVVGPSSGRAGYEQFF. In nucleotides, the CDR3 is TGCGCCAGCGTTGTCGGACCGTCTAGCGGGAGGGCCGGCTATGAGCAGTTCTTC.

V usage is TRBV4-1 and J usage is TRBJ2-3, with D perhaps TRBD2 (6 bases). Germline CDR1 reads MGHRA; CDR2 reads YSYEKL. V lost 4 bases to trimming and J lost 2 bases, with 10 bases between them. CDR3 length equals 14 residues. The CDR3 loop reads CASSPTRSTDTQYF. The CDR3 DNA sequence: TGCGCCAGCAGCCCGACTAGATCCACAGATACGCAGTATTTT.

The chain's CDR3 is CASSPLAETDTQYF. The CDR3 DNA follows: TGCGCCAGCAGCCCTCTAGCGGAGACAGATACGCAGTATTTT. The chain has TRBV5-1 and TRBJ2-3; TRBD2 agrees at 7 bases. Germline CDR1 SGHRS, CDR2 YFSETQ. Germline trimming cut 4 bases from V and 3 bases from J; bases unmatched to any gene: 5. The CDR3 loop spans 14 amino acids.

The chain recombines TRBV4-2 with TRBJ1-2; 10 bases are a match to TRBD1. Germline V lookup: CDR1 LGHNA, CDR2 YNFKEQ. The CDR3 consists of 15 residues. Unmatched junction bases numbered 4, after V lost 4 bases and J lost 2 bases. The CDR3, as DNA: TGTGCCAGCAGCCCCGACAGGGGGCTGAACTATGGCTACACCTTC. Translation: CASSPDRGLNYGYTF.

The chain is built from TRBV7-9 and TRBJ2-3, with D possibly being TRBD1 (5 bases). There are 18 residues in the CDR3. CDR1 is SEHNR, CDR2 FQNEAQ, per germline (reference sequence). V shed 0 bases and J shed 2 bases, with 18 bases lying between them. The CDR3 region is CASSLAGHLTEHTDTQYF. The CDR3, as DNA: TGTGCCAGCAGCTTAGCCGGACACTTAACGGAGCACACAGATACGCAGTATTTT.

The sample holds one count of this clone. This sequence joins TRBV6-4 and TRBJ1-1; 10 bases are a match to TRBD1. Germline CDR1 is MRHNA and CDR2 is SNTAGT. The trim removed 8 bases at V and 11 bases at J, leaving 11 bases unmatched. This CDR3 spans 13 amino acids. The CDR3 DNA sequence: TGTGCCAGCTCCCGGGACAGGGGCTATCGCGCTTTCTTT. Its translation is CASSRDRGYRAFF.

J is TRBJ2-5 and V is TRBV6-5, with a possible D match to TRBD2 (5 bases). The CDR3 covers 15 residues. Germline values: CDR1 MNHEY, CDR2 SVGAGI. Trimming pared 2 bases from V and 5 bases from J, leaving 15 bases between. The CDR3 spells CASSYTEGSWETQYF. The CDR3 DNA is TGTGCCAGCAGTTACACGGAAGGGAGCTGGGAGACCCAGTACTTC.

The chain recombines TRBV27 with TRBJ2-7, with unresolved D. The length of the CDR3 is 17 residues. The germline gives CDR1 MNHEY, CDR2 SMNVEV (reference sequence). V lost 0 bases and J 2 bases, leaving 17 bases between the germline ends. Here the CDR3 reads CASSLSPLDGNPYEQYF. CDR3 nucleotides: TGTGCCAGCAGTTTATCCCCTCTTGACGGAAACCCCTACGAGCAGTACTTC.

The rearrangement joins TRBV15 to TRBJ1-5; no firm D call. CDR3 length: 15 residues. V lost 0 bases, J lost 2 bases, and 8 bases lay in between. Germline lookup yields CDR1 LNHNV and CDR2 YYDKDF (reference sequence). This chain's CDR3 is CATSRDRSGNQPQHF. DNA for the CDR3: TGTGCCACCAGCAGAGACAGGAGTGGCAATCAGCCCCAGCATTTT. Supplemented by reference TRBV15 and TRBJ1-5, the full variable domain reads DAMVIQNPRYQVTQFGKPVTLSCSQTLNHNVMYWYQQKSSQAPKLLFHYYDKDFNNEADTPDNFQSRRPNTSFCFLDIRSPGLGDTAMYLCATSRDRSGNQPQHFGDGTRLSIL.

This clone was found a few times. The V and J genes are TRBV29-1 and TRBJ2-5; tentatively, D is TRBD1 (6 bases). From germline, CDR1 is SQVTM and CDR2 ANQGSEA. The V end was cut by 5 bases, the J end by 5 bases, with 12 bases between. CDR3 size: 12 residues. In DNA, the CDR3 is TGCAGCGTTCAGGGGAATGGGGAGACCCAGTACTTC. Its translation: CSVQGNGETQYF.